Listed here are 27 T cell receptor beta chains from one sample, sequenced in a study of shared clonotypes between healthy human individuals. Profiled with immunoSEQ multiplex PCR; TCRdb holds only in-frame clones, not every one. The table includes approximately 2.5 million clones, roughly nine tenths detected once. The sample was naive CD4+ T cells sorted from blood. Subset described: CD45RA+ positively selected. The receptors derive from a man aged 18-30 years in good health.

The V call is TRBV4-2, the J call TRBJ2-2; 7 positions agree with TRBD2. V lost 5 bases and J lost 0; bases outside the gene matches: 6. CDR1 is LGHNA and CDR2 is YNFKEQ in the germline V gene. There are 16 residues in the CDR3. CDR3: CASSFILAANTGELFF. DNA for the CDR3: TGTGCCAGCAGCTTTATTCTAGCGGCGAACACCGGGGAGCTGTTTTTT.

V gene TRBV18 combines with J gene TRBJ2-2; the D gene is possibly TRBD1 (5 bases). Per germline, CDR1 KGHSH and CDR2 LQKENI. This CDR3 is built from 15 residues. Trimming shortened V by 3 bases and J by 4 bases, and 12 bases separated the two germline ends. CDR3 protein: CASSPKQGSTGELFF. CDR3 nucleotides: TGTGCCAGCTCACCGAAGCAGGGAAGCACCGGGGAGCTGTTTTTT. Full variable domain (missing parts from reference TRBV18 and TRBJ2-2): NAGVMQNPRHLVRRRGQEARLRCSPMKGHSHVYWYRQLPEEGLKFMVYLQKENIIDESGMPKERFSAEFPKEGPSILRIQQVVRGDSAAYFCASSPKQGSTGELFFGEGSRLTVL.

This clone appeared a few times. The chain carries TRBV4-1 and TRBJ1-5; D is unresolved. Trimming removed 0 bases at V and 6 bases at J, with 6 bases between. The length of the CDR3 is 13 residues. Germline V CDR1 and CDR2: MGHRA, YSYEKL. This chain's CDR3 is CASSQDNVQPQHF. As DNA, the CDR3 is TGCGCCAGCAGCCAAGATAACGTTCAGCCCCAGCATTTT.

This chain uses TRBV5-4 with TRBJ1-6; D might be TRBD1 (5 bases). From germline, CDR1 is SGHNT and CDR2 YYREEE (reference sequence). V lost 0 bases to trimming and J lost 10 bases, with 11 bases between them. The CDR3 has 14 residues. CDR3 nucleotides: TGTGCCAGCAGCTTGGAGGGGCAGCGATCACCCCTCCACTTT. This translates into CASSLEGQRSPLHF.

The chain employs TRBV5-1 and TRBJ2-1; D is possibly TRBD2 (5 bases). Germline values: CDR1 SGHRS, CDR2 YFSETQ. V was shortened by 0 bases and J by 9 bases, with 16 bases between the two germline ends. The CDR3 consists of 15 residues. Written as DNA, the CDR3 is TGCGCCAGCAGCTTGGGATCTAGCTATACAGTTGAGCAGTTCTTC. This translates into CASSLGSSYTVEQFF. Based on the CDR3 plus reference TRBV5-1 and TRBJ2-1, the full variable domain is KAGVTQTPRYLIKTRGQQVTLSCSPISGHRSVSWYQQTPGQGLQFLFEYFSETQRNKGNFPGRFSGRQFSNSRSEMNVSTLELGDSALYLCASSLGSSYTVEQFFGPGTRLTVL.

The V and J genes are TRBV7-6 and TRBJ1-2, with a tentative D call TRBD1 (6 bases). V dropped 1 base and J dropped 8 bases, with 20 bases sitting between them. The CDR3 spans 16 residues. Germline assignment: CDR1 SGHVS and CDR2 FNYEAQ. CDR3 sequence (DNA): TGTGCCAGCAGCTTAGAGTCCGCGGGGGCCATGGCCGGCTACACCTTC. Encoded protein: CASSLESAGAMAGYTF. Together with reference TRBV7-6 and TRBJ1-2, the CDR3 gives the full variable domain: GAGVSQSPRYKVTKRGQDVALRCDPISGHVSLYWYRQALGQGPEFLTYFNYEAQQDKSGLPNDRFSAERPEGSISTLTIQRTEQRDSAMYRCASSLESAGAMAGYTFGSGTRLTVV.

This rearrangement joins TRBV2 to TRBJ2-3, with D uncertain. The CDR3 consists of 16 residues. The V and J ends lost 0 bases and 6 bases respectively, with 16 bases between them. Germline V gives CDR1 SNHLY, CDR2 FYNNEI. The DNA for the CDR3 is TGTGCCAGCAGTGAAGCCCTAATGGGGTCAGTTGATACGCAGTATTTT. This gives the protein CASSEALMGSVDTQYF.

The chain has TRBV6-6 and TRBJ1-2, with D tentatively TRBD1 (6 bases). Germline V lookup: CDR1 MNHNY, CDR2 SVGAGI (reference sequence). V dropped 11 bases and J dropped 1 base, with 14 bases sitting between them. CDR3 length: 13 residues. This CDR3 is CAARQGSNYGYTF. The CDR3 DNA reads as TGTGCCGCTCGTCAGGGGAGTAACTATGGCTACACCTTC.

The chain uses TRBV11-3 and TRBJ2-3, with TRBD1 matching over 11 bases. The ends lost 5 bases at V and 6 bases at J; junction bases unmatched: 10. Germline CDR1 is SGHNT and CDR2 is YENEEA. The CDR3 loop spans 16 amino acids. The CDR3 coding sequence is TGTGCCAGCAGCCCAGGGACAGGGGGATTCGGTGATACGCAGTATTTT. It is translated as CASSPGTGGFGDTQYF. Full variable domain (missing parts from reference TRBV11-3 and TRBJ2-3): EAGVVQSPRYKIIEKKQPVAFWCNPISGHNTLYWYLQNLGQGPELLIRYENEEAVDDSQLPKDRFSAERLKGVDSTLKIQPAELGDSAVYLCASSPGTGGFGDTQYFGPGTRLTVL.

The rearrangement links TRBV5-6 to TRBJ2-1; the D gene could be TRBD1 or TRBD2 (5 bases each). The CDR3 is made up of 15 amino acids. V shed 4 bases and J shed 2 bases, with 13 bases lying between them. Germline CDR1 and CDR2: SGHDT and YYEEEE. The CDR3 region is CASSVRDGAYNEQFF. DNA for the CDR3: TGTGCCAGCAGCGTCCGGGACGGAGCCTACAATGAGCAGTTCTTC.

CDR3 in amino acids: CAWSVTRGQETQYF. DNA for the CDR3: TGTGCCTGGAGTGTAACCAGGGGACAAGAGACCCAGTACTTC. The chain uses TRBV30 and TRBJ2-5; TRBD1 is a possible D gene (6 bases). V was cut by 0 bases and J by 2 bases, with 10 bases left in between. The CDR3 has 14 residues. The germline V gene encodes CDR1 GTSNPN and CDR2 SVGIG (reference sequence). The whole variable domain, filled in from reference TRBV30 and TRBJ2-5, reads SQTIHQWPATLVQPVGSPLSLECTVEGTSNPNLYWYRQAAGRGLQLLFYSVGIGQISSEVPQNLSASRPQDRQFILSSKKLLLSDSGFYLCAWSVTRGQETQYFGPGTRLLVL.

The genes are TRBV6-5 and TRBJ1-1; the match to TRBD1 covers 7 bases. Germline CDR1 is MNHEY and CDR2 is SVGAGI. The CDR3 contains 15 residues. Unmatched junction bases numbered 6, after V lost 5 bases and J lost 0 bases. The CDR3 spells CASSTLTGMNTEAFF. The CDR3 nucleotides are TGTGCCAGCAGTACCCTGACAGGGATGAACACTGAAGCTTTCTTT.

Comments on this clone: This same CDR3 is encoded by further DNA sequences in the sample. CDR3 bases: TGTGCCAGTCGTCGCGGAGGCAATCAGCCCCAGCATTTT. This translates into CASRRGGNQPQHF. This sequence joins TRBV6-5 and TRBJ1-5; D is uncertain. Per germline, CDR1 MNHEY and CDR2 SVGAGI. The CDR3 is 13 residues long. Trimming cost V 9 bases and J 2 bases, with 11 bases left between them.

The chain employs TRBV19 and TRBJ2-1; no clear D gene. V was cut by 7 bases and J by 2 bases, with 12 bases left in between. Looked up from germline, CDR1 is LNHDA and CDR2 is SQIVND (reference sequence). The CDR3 totals 14 residues. The CDR3 nucleotides are TGTGCCAGTACCCCGGACGGTACCTACAATGAGCAGTTCTTC. This encodes CASTPDGTYNEQFF. Full variable domain (remainder filled in from reference TRBV19 and TRBJ2-1): DGGITQSPKYLFRKEGQNVTLSCEQNLNHDAMYWYRQDPGQGLRLIYYSQIVNDFQKGDIAEGYSVSREKKESFPLTVTSAQKNPTAFYLCASTPDGTYNEQFFGPGTRLTVL.

The J gene is TRBJ2-7, the V gene TRBV30, with TRBD1 as a possible D gene (5 bases). Germline CDR1 is GTSNPN and CDR2 is SVGIG (reference sequence). Deletions cut 0 bases from V and 1 base from J, with 13 bases between. There are 15 residues in the CDR3. As DNA, the CDR3 is TGTGCCTGGAGTGTACCTGGGGCCGATTCCTACGAGCAGTACTTC. Amino acids: CAWSVPGADSYEQYF.

Only a few counts were recorded for this clone. V usage is TRBV6-1 and J usage is TRBJ1-2; D remains unclear. This CDR3 spans 11 amino acids. In germline, CDR1 is MNHNS, CDR2 SASEGT. Trimming took off 11 bases at V and 7 bases at J, with 14 bases between the two ends. For the CDR3, the DNA is TGTGCCCGGTCTTCTGGCCGTGGCTACACCTTC. Translation gives CARSSGRGYTF.

V usage is TRBV23-1 and J usage is TRBJ2-7; no clear D. TRBV23-1 is marked as an open reading frame, function uncertain. V gave up 0 bases and J gave up 0 bases, with 18 bases separating them. CDR3 length: 18 residues. CDR3 sequence reads: CASSQSNRDTSCSYEQYF. As DNA, the CDR3 is TGCGCCAGCAGTCAATCGAATCGAGACACCTCCTGCTCCTACGAGCAGTACTTC.

This clone was counted a single time. The chain has TRBV2 and TRBJ1-4; D is ambiguous. V was trimmed by 10 bases and J by 2 bases, leaving 8 bases between them. Germline lookup yields CDR1 SNHLY and CDR2 FYNNEI. This CDR3 comprises 12 residues. The CDR3 nucleotides are TGTGCCACCCAAAGGACTAATGAAAAACTGTTTTTT. It encodes CATQRTNEKLFF.

The genes are TRBV6-4 and TRBJ1-2; a possible D gene is TRBD1 (5 bases). CDR3 length: 14 residues. Germline V gives CDR1 MRHNA, CDR2 SNTAGT. Between the trimmed V and J ends, which lost 0 bases and 4 bases, there was a span of 9 bases. The CDR3 coding sequence is TGTGCCAGCAGTGACTCGCGGGGCACCTATGGCTACACCTTC. It is translated as CASSDSRGTYGYTF.

The chain combines TRBV5-1 with TRBJ2-1; 7 positions match TRBD2. The CDR3 totals 13 residues. CDR1 is SGHRS, CDR2 YFSETQ, per germline. J was trimmed by 8 bases and V by 7 bases; bases with no gene match: 9. The CDR3 here is CASRPSGLDEQFF. CDR3 DNA: TGCGCCAGCCGTCCTAGCGGTCTGGATGAGCAGTTCTTC. The full variable domain, rest sourced from reference TRBV5-1 and TRBJ2-1, is KAGVTQTPRYLIKTRGQQVTLSCSPISGHRSVSWYQQTPGQGLQFLFEYFSETQRNKGNFPGRFSGRQFSNSRSEMNVSTLELGDSALYLCASRPSGLDEQFFGPGTRLTVL.

The rearrangement uses TRBV20-1 and TRBJ2-3; no firm D call. Deletions cut 5 bases from V and 8 bases from J, with 11 bases between. CDR3 length: 11 amino acids. CDR1 and CDR2 (germline): DFQATT, SNEGSKA (reference sequence). The CDR3 region is CSAQTPSTQYF. The DNA of the CDR3 is TGCAGTGCTCAGACCCCCAGTACGCAGTATTTT.

CDR3 in amino acids: CASSYGQGWRVDTQYF. CDR3 DNA: TGTGCCAGCAGTTATGGGCAGGGGTGGCGAGTAGATACGCAGTATTTT. The chain carries TRBV6-5 and TRBJ2-3; TRBD1 is a possible D gene (6 bases). This CDR3 spans 16 amino acids. CDR1 and CDR2 (germline): MNHEY, SVGAGI. The V and J ends lost 3 bases and 5 bases respectively, with 18 bases between them.

The V call is TRBV15, the J call TRBJ1-4; D possibly corresponds to TRBD1 (6 bases). Trimming pared 0 bases from V and 8 bases from J, leaving 16 bases between. Germline-derived CDR1 and CDR2 are LNHNV and YYDKDF (reference sequence). The CDR3 runs to 16 residues. CDR3 in DNA: TGTGCCACCAGCAGAGATCTGGGGGGCGCGGACGAAAAACTGTTTTTT. Translation gives CATSRDLGGADEKLFF.

The V gene is TRBV10-3, the J gene TRBJ2-7; 8 bases are a match to TRBD1. The CDR3 spans 14 residues. The germline gives CDR1 ENHRY, CDR2 SYGVKD. Unmatched junction bases numbered 7, after V lost 7 bases and J lost 2 bases. CDR3 region: CAITSDRAAYEQYF. The CDR3 DNA follows: TGTGCCATCACATCGGACAGGGCGGCCTACGAGCAGTACTTC.

As for this clone: An end of the junction differs from the germline gene, which may be a read error. The chain carries TRBV7-8 and TRBJ2-3; D perhaps matches TRBD1 (5 bases). This CDR3 has 16 amino acids. The V gene's germline CDR1 is SGHVS and CDR2 FQNEAQ. The CDR3 DNA reads TGTGCCAGCAGCTTTTTTGGCGCTACAGGCACCGATACGCAGTATTTT. Its protein product is CASSFFGATGTDTQYF.

The J gene is TRBJ2-5, the V gene TRBV11-3, with 11 bases that match TRBD2. CDR3 length: 19 amino acids. Germline V CDR1 and CDR2: SGHNT, YENEEA. V lost 1 base and J lost 1; bases outside the gene matches: 11. The CDR3 DNA is TGTGCCAGCAGCTTAGGTCAGGGACTAGCGGATTCCTTCCAAGAGACCCAGTACTTC. This sequence encodes CASSLGQGLADSFQETQYF.

The chain has TRBV6-1 and TRBJ2-5; 10 positions match TRBD1. The junction had 6 bases not matched to a gene; V was cut back by 4 bases and J by 4 bases. This CDR3 contains 15 residues. Per the germline V gene, CDR1 is MNHNS and CDR2 is SASEGT. CDR3 nucleotides: TGTGCCAGCAGTGGACAGGGGGCGATTTTAGAGACCCAGTACTTC. Amino acid sequence: CASSGQGAILETQYF.